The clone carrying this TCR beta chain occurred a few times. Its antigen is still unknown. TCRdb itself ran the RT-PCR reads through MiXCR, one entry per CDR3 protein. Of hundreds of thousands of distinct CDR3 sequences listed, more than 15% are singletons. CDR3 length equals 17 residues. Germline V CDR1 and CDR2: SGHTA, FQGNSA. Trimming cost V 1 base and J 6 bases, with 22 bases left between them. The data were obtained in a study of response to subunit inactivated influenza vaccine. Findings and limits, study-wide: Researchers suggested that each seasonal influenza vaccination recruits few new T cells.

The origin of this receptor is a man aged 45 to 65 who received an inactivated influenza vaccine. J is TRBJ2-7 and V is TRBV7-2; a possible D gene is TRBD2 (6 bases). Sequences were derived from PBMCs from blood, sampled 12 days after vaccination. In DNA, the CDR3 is TGTGCCAGCAGCTTAGTCCCCCTGGCGGGAAATGGATTCGAGCAGTACTTC. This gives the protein CASSLVPLAGNGFEQYF. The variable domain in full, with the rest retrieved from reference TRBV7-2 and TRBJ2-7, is GAGVSQSPSNKVTEKGKDVELRCDPISGHTALYWYRQSLGQGLEFLIYFQGNSAPDKSGLPSDRFSAERTGGSVSTLTIQRTQQEDSAVYLCASSLVPLAGNGFEQYFGPGTRLTVT.